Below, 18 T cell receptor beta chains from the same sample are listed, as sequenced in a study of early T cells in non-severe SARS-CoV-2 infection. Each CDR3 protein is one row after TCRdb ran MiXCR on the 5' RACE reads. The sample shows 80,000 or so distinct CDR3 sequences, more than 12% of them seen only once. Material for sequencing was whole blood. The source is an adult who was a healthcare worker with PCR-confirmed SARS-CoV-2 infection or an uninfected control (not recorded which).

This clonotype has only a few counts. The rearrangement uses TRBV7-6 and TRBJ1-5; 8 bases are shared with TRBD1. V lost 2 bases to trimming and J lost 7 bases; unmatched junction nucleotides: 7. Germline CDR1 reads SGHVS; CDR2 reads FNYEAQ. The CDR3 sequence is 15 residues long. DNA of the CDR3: TGTGCCAGCAGCTTACGGACAGGGAGGTACCAGCCCCAGCATTTT. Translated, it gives CASSLRTGRYQPQHF.

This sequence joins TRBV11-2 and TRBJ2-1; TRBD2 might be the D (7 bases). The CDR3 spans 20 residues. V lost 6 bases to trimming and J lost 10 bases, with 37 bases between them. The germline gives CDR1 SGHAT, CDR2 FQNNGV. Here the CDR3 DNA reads TGTGCCAGCAGATCCCTGGGCCCATCTGCGGCGGGGGCCTCCCGGGAGGAGCAGTTCTTC. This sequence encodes CASRSLGPSAAGASREEQFF.

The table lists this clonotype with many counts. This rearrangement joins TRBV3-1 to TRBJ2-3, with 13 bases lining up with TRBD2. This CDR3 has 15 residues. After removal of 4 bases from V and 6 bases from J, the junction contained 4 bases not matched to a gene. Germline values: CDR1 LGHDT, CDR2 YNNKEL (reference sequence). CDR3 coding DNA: TGTGCCAGCAGCCGGACTAGCGGGAGAGCGGATACGCAGTATTTT. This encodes CASSRTSGRADTQYF.

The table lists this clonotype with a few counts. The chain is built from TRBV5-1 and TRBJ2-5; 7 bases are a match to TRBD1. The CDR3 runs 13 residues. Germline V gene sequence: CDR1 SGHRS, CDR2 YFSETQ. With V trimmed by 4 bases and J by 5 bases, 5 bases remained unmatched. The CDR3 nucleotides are TGCGCCAGCAGCCCTCAGGGGGAGGAGACCCAGTACTTC. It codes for CASSPQGEETQYF.

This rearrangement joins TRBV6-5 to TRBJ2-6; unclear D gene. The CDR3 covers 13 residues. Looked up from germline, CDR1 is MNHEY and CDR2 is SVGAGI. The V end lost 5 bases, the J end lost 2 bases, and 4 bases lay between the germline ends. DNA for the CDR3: TGTGCCAGCAGTACGCCTGGGGCCAACGTCCTGACTTTC. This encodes CASSTPGANVLTF.

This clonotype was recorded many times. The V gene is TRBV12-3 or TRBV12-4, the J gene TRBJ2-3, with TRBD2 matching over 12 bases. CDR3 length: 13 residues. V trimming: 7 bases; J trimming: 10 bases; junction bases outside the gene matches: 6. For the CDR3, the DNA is TGTGCCAGCAATCCGACTAGCGGGAGTCCGCAGTATTTT. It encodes CASNPTSGSPQYF.

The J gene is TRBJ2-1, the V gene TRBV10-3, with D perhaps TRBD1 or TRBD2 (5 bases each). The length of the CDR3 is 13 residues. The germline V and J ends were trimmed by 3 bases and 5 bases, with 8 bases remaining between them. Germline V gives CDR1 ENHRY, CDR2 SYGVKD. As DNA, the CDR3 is TGTGCCATCAGTGAATTGGGGGACAATGAGCAGTTCTTC. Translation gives CAISELGDNEQFF.

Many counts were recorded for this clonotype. The CDR3 sequence is CASSPQAVRGRQGEAFF. CDR3 nucleotide sequence: TGTGCCAGCTCACCACAGGCGGTCAGGGGCCGCCAGGGTGAAGCTTTCTTT. This chain uses TRBV18 with TRBJ1-1, with TRBD1 as a possible D gene (6 bases). Germline V CDR1 and CDR2: KGHSH, LQKENI. Trimming stripped 1 base from V and 7 bases from J, with 22 bases between. The length of the CDR3 is 17 residues.

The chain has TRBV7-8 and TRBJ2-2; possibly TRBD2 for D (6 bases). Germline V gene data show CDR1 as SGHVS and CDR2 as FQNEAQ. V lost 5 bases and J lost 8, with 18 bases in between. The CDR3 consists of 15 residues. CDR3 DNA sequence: TGTGCCAGCAGCCCGCAGGCGGGAAATCGGGGGGAGCTGTTTTTT. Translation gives CASSPQAGNRGELFF.

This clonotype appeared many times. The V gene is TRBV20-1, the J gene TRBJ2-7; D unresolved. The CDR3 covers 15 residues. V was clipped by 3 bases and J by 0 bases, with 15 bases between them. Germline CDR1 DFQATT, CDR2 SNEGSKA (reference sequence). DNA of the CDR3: TGCAGTGCTAGGAGAGACCGCCCGATCTCCTACGAGCAGTACTTC. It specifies CSARRDRPISYEQYF.

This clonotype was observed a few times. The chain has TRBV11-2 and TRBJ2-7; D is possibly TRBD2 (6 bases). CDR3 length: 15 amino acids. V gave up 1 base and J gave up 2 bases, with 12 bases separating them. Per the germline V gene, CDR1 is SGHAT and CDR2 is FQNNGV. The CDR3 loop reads CASSLAAGLPYEQYF. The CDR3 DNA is TGTGCCAGCAGCTTAGCGGCGGGGCTACCCTACGAGCAGTACTTC.

CDR3 amino acids: CASSPTGTGELFF. The CDR3 DNA reads as TGTGCCAGCAGCCCGACAGGGACCGGGGAGCTGTTTTTT. The rearrangement links TRBV5-4 to TRBJ2-2; 7 bases are shared with TRBD1. Trimming cost V 4 bases and J 5 bases; bases outside gene matches: 2. The CDR3 contains 13 residues. The germline CDR1 and CDR2 sequences are SGHNT and YYREEE (reference sequence).

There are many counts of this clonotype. The CDR3 DNA reads TGTGCCAGCTTAAGGAAGAATAATTCACCCCTCCACTTT. Its translation is CASLRKNNSPLHF. V is TRBV28 and J is TRBJ1-6; D is unresolved. V dropped 8 bases and J dropped 5 bases, with 10 bases sitting between them. The germline V gene encodes CDR1 MDHEN and CDR2 SYDVKM. CDR3 length: 13 residues.

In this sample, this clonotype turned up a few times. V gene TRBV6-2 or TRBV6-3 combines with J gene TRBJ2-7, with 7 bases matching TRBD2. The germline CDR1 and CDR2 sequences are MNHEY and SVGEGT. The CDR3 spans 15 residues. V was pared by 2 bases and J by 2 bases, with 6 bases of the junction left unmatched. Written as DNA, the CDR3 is TGTGCCAGCAGTTACCGTCTAGCGGATGCCTACGAGCAGTACTTC. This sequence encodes CASSYRLADAYEQYF.

In DNA form, the CDR3 reads TGCGCCAGCAGCCAAGTCCCGGGGGCCCGGAGATTGGAGCAGTACTTC. This encodes CASSQVPGARRLEQYF. The chain recombines TRBV4-1 with TRBJ2-7, with D possibly called TRBD1 or TRBD2 (6 bases each). CDR1 MGHRA and CDR2 YSYEKL come from the germline V gene. V lost 1 base, J lost 7 bases, and 20 bases lay in between. The length of the CDR3 is 16 residues.

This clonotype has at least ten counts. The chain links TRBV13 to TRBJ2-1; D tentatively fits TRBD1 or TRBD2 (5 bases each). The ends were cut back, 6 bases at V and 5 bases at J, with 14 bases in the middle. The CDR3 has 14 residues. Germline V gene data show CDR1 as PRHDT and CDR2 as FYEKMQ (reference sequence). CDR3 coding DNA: TGTGCCAGCAGAGACGGGACCCTAGACAATGAGCAGTTCTTC. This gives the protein CASRDGTLDNEQFF.

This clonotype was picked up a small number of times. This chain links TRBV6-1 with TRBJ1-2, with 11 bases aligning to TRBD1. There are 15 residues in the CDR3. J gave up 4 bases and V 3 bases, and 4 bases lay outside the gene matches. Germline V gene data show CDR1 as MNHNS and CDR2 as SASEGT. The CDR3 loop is CASSERDRGGYGYTF. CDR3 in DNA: TGTGCCAGCAGTGAGCGGGACAGGGGGGGCTATGGCTACACCTTC.

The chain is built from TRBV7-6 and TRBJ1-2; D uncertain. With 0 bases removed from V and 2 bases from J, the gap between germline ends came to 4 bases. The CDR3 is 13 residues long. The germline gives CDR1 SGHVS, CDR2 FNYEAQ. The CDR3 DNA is TGTGCCAGCAGCTTAGCAGTGAACTATGGCTACACCTTC. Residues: CASSLAVNYGYTF.